These 15 T cell receptor beta chains came from one sample sequenced in a study of blood T cell repertoires in COVID-19. The table came from immunoSEQ multiplex PCR; TCRdb's copy has only in-frame clones and leaves some out. The data hold 190,000 or so clones, with about 90% observed a single time. Sequencing input: peripheral blood. The receptors here all came from a woman aged 70-85 years with acute or convalescent COVID-19.

The CDR3 is CASSLGDSLYGYTF. CDR3 bases: TGTGCCAGCTCACTCGGGGACAGCTTATATGGCTACACCTTC. V and J are TRBV18 and TRBJ1-2, with TRBD1 matching over 7 bases. The J segment lost 5 bases and the V segment lost 4 bases, leaving 7 bases of the junction unmatched. The germline V gene has CDR1 KGHSH and CDR2 LQKENI. This CDR3 is built from 14 residues.

This clone was detected a few times. This chain uses TRBV2 with TRBJ2-7; 11 bases are a match to TRBD2. CDR1 and CDR2 from the germline V gene are SNHLY and FYNNEI. With 7 bases clipped from V and 4 bases from J, the junction kept 6 bases outside the gene matches. The CDR3 spans 14 residues. CDR3 amino acids: CASKTGLADYEQYF. The DNA of the CDR3 is TGTGCCAGCAAAACGGGACTAGCGGATTACGAGCAGTACTTC.

The chain joins TRBV18 to TRBJ1-6, with 8 bases lining up with TRBD1. The CDR3 contains 15 residues. Germline assignment: CDR1 KGHSH and CDR2 LQKENI. J was trimmed by 5 bases and V by 5 bases; bases with no gene match: 5. The CDR3 loop reads CASSAGQGDNSPLHF. The CDR3 DNA reads as TGTGCCAGCTCAGCCGGACAGGGAGATAATTCACCCCTCCACTTT.

The CDR3 loop reads CAITLSLRDTQYF. The CDR3 DNA sequence: TGTGCCATCACCCTATCACTCAGGGATACGCAGTATTTT. J is TRBJ2-3 and V is TRBV10-3, with D unclear. Germline CDR1 reads ENHRY; CDR2 reads SYGVKD. V was trimmed by 7 bases and J by 6 bases, leaving 14 bases between them. The CDR3 is 13 amino acids.

The genes are TRBV18 and TRBJ1-6; 7 bases line up with TRBD1. The CDR3 is 15 residues long. Germline CDR1 and CDR2: KGHSH and LQKENI. V shed 1 base, J shed 9 bases, and the junction held 6 bases outside the gene matches. For the CDR3, the DNA is TGTGCCAGCTCACCACTGGACAGGCCTTTTTCACCCCTCCACTTT. This gives the protein CASSPLDRPFSPLHF. Looking up the rest from reference TRBV18 and TRBJ1-6 gives the full variable domain: NAGVMQNPRHLVRRRGQEARLRCSPMKGHSHVYWYRQLPEEGLKFMVYLQKENIIDESGMPKERFSAEFPKEGPSILRIQQVVRGDSAAYFCASSPLDRPFSPLHFGNGTRLTVT.

Points on this clone: This sample also contains other DNA sequences that code for the same CDR3. The chain links TRBV5-1 to TRBJ1-6; unclear D gene. CDR1 and CDR2 (germline): SGHRS, YFSETQ. V dropped 0 bases and J dropped 0 bases, with 7 bases sitting between them. The CDR3 runs 16 residues. The CDR3 sequence is CASSLAGSSYNSPLHF. DNA of the CDR3: TGCGCCAGCAGCTTGGCGGGGAGCTCCTATAATTCACCCCTCCACTTT.

V usage is TRBV9 and J usage is TRBJ2-3; tentative D call: TRBD2 (6 bases). Germline-derived CDR1 and CDR2 are SGDLS and YYNGEE. Trimming took off 4 bases at V and 6 bases at J, with 15 bases between the two ends. The CDR3 is 14 amino acids. CDR3 protein: CASSSGLQTDTQYF. Written as DNA, the CDR3 is TGTGCCAGCAGCTCGGGACTCCAAACGGATACGCAGTATTTT.

The rearrangement uses TRBV6-6 and TRBJ1-5; D perhaps matches TRBD1 (6 bases). The CDR3 contains 15 residues. Trimming pared 5 bases from V and 3 bases from J, leaving 14 bases between. From germline, CDR1 is MNHNY and CDR2 SVGAGI (reference sequence). The CDR3 reads CASSSPGQVNQPQHF. CDR3 nucleotide sequence: TGTGCCAGCAGTAGTCCGGGACAAGTCAATCAGCCCCAGCATTTT.

The chain has TRBV10-2 and TRBJ2-1; TRBD1 agrees at 8 bases. This CDR3 spans 15 amino acids. Trimming removed 0 bases from V and 2 bases from J; junction bases left unmatched: 0. The V gene's germline CDR1 is WSHSY and CDR2 SAAADI. CDR3 coding DNA: TGCGCCAGCAGTGAGTCGGACAGGGCCTACAATGAGCAGTTCTTC. This encodes CASSESDRAYNEQFF.

This chain connects TRBV7-3 to TRBJ2-1; 8 bases line up with TRBD1. V lost 5 bases and J lost 8; bases outside the gene matches: 8. Germline assignment: CDR1 SGHTA and CDR2 FQGTGA. This CDR3 comprises 14 residues. CDR3: CASSPTGQGYEQFF. For the CDR3, the DNA is TGTGCCAGCAGCCCCACCGGACAGGGTTATGAGCAGTTCTTC.

This chain connects TRBV2 to TRBJ1-2, with D maybe TRBD1 (5 bases). Germline-derived CDR1 and CDR2 are SNHLY and FYNNEI. Trimming removed 1 base at V and 4 bases at J, with 16 bases between. The CDR3 sequence is 16 residues long. The CDR3 reads CASSEGRKGQGYGYTF. The DNA for the CDR3 is TGTGCCAGCAGTGAAGGGCGGAAGGGGCAGGGCTATGGCTACACCTTC.

This clone was picked up a small number of times. Other DNA sequences in the sample encode the same CDR3. This rearrangement joins TRBV9 to TRBJ1-1; perhaps TRBD1 as D (6 bases). Looked up from germline, CDR1 is SGDLS and CDR2 is YYNGEE. Trimming took off 2 bases at V and 1 base at J, with 6 bases between the two ends. The CDR3 consists of 13 residues. The CDR3 reads CASSVTGNTEAFF. The CDR3 DNA reads TGTGCCAGCAGCGTGACAGGGAACACTGAAGCTTTCTTT.

The chain recombines TRBV3-1 (or the pseudogene TRBV3-2) with TRBJ1-2; D unclear. The germline V and J ends were trimmed by 2 bases and 4 bases, with 14 bases remaining between them. This CDR3 is 15 amino acids long. Per germline, CDR1 LGHDT and CDR2 YNNKEL (reference sequence). The CDR3 loop is CASSQFGEGLYGYTF. The CDR3 DNA reads TGTGCCAGCAGCCAATTTGGCGAGGGCCTCTATGGCTACACCTTC.

The rearrangement uses TRBV19 and TRBJ2-1; TRBD2 aligns across 9 bases. The CDR3 is 14 residues long. Unmatched junction bases numbered 9, after V lost 5 bases and J lost 10 bases. Looked up from germline, CDR1 is LNHDA and CDR2 is SQIVND (reference sequence). CDR3 nucleotide sequence: TGTGCCAGTAGTCCGGAGCGGGGGGTAAGGGAGCAGTTCTTC. Protein sequence: CASSPERGVREQFF.

V gene TRBV5-4 combines with J gene TRBJ2-2, with 9 bases that match TRBD2. This CDR3 is built from 14 residues. V lost 1 base to trimming and J lost 5 bases; unmatched junction nucleotides: 0. CDR1 is SGHNT and CDR2 is YYREEE in the germline V gene (reference sequence). The CDR3 spells CASSLSGGTGELFF. CDR3 sequence (DNA): TGTGCCAGCAGCTTGAGCGGGGGGACCGGGGAGCTGTTTTTT.